The 24 T cell receptor beta chains presented below share a single source sample, sequenced in a study of neurological immune-mediated disorders. TCRdb redid the calling of the 5' RACE reads with MiXCR, one entry per CDR3 protein. This table holds about 66,000 distinct CDR3 sequences, approximately 4.1% found once. The sample was PBMCs. Receptors originate from a man aged 25 to 40 with multiple sclerosis.

As concerns this clonotype: This may arise from a read error, as a much more abundant clone is one base away. The chain combines TRBV9 with TRBJ2-7; no firm D call. The CDR3 has 15 amino acids. In germline, CDR1 is SGDLS, CDR2 YYNGEE. V was shortened by 0 bases and J by 0 bases, with 10 bases between the two germline ends. CDR3 DNA: TGTGCCAGCAGCGTAGGAGTGGGCGGCTCCTACGAGCAGTACTTC. Amino acid sequence: CASSVGVGGSYEQYF.

A word on this clonotype: Just one base apart from a much larger clone, this may be a read error. This chain links TRBV20-1 with TRBJ1-1, with no clear D. Germline loops: CDR1 DFQATT, CDR2 SNEGSKA (reference sequence). Trimming removed 3 bases at V and 10 bases at J, with 18 bases between. The CDR3 runs 13 residues. For the CDR3, the DNA is TGCAGTGCTAGGGGCGAAAGGGCTCTATCAGCTTTCTTT. This encodes CSARGERALSAFF.

This clonotype is medium-sized (0.01 to 0.1%) in the sample. V usage is TRBV20-1 and J usage is TRBJ2-1, with 11 nucleotides matching TRBD2. Per the germline V gene, CDR1 is DFQATT and CDR2 is SNEGSKA (reference sequence). V lost 0 bases to trimming and J lost 2 bases; unmatched junction nucleotides: 6. The CDR3 length is 17 residues. The CDR3 DNA follows: TGCAGTGCTAGAGATACTAGCGGGGGCCACCCCTACAATGAGCAGTTCTTC. This gives the protein CSARDTSGGHPYNEQFF.

This clonotype was seen repeatedly, ten times or more. This chain joins TRBV20-1 and TRBJ1-2; 8 positions match TRBD1. Germline V gene sequence: CDR1 DFQATT, CDR2 SNEGSKA (reference sequence). V lost 0 bases and J lost 8; bases outside the gene matches: 8. This CDR3 has 14 amino acids. In nucleotides, the CDR3 is TGCAGTGCTAGAGATCCTCAGGGGGCATCGGGCTACACCTTC. This codes for CSARDPQGASGYTF.

This clonotype was seen at least ten times. The chain combines TRBV6-5 with TRBJ2-1; TRBD1 might be the D (6 bases). CDR1 and CDR2 from the germline V gene are MNHEY and SVGAGI. The V gene lost 1 base and the J gene lost 2 bases, with 9 bases spanning the gap. The CDR3 spans 15 residues. DNA of the CDR3: TGTGCCAGCAGTTACTTCGCAGGGGCCTACAATGAGCAGTTCTTC. Its protein is CASSYFAGAYNEQFF.

The rearrangement uses TRBV20-1 and TRBJ1-1; no reliable D call. Germline V gene sequence: CDR1 DFQATT, CDR2 SNEGSKA (reference sequence). The CDR3 has 12 amino acids. With 5 bases removed from V and 4 bases from J, the gap between germline ends came to 11 bases. The CDR3 here is CSAWAGSTEAFF. As DNA, the CDR3 is TGCAGTGCTTGGGCAGGTTCCACTGAAGCTTTCTTT.

This clonotype has at least ten counts. The chain joins TRBV20-1 to TRBJ2-3; the D is unclear. The V gene's germline CDR1 is DFQATT and CDR2 SNEGSKA (reference sequence). V gave up 6 bases and J gave up 1 base, with 26 bases separating them. This CDR3 has 18 amino acids. The CDR3: CSAPNFDFITLGTDTQYF. The CDR3 nucleotides read TGCAGTGCACCTAATTTCGACTTTATAACTCTCGGCACAGATACGCAGTATTTT.

This clonotype came up many times. The chain joins TRBV29-1 to TRBJ2-7; 7 nucleotides line up with TRBD1. V lost 6 bases and J lost 1; bases outside the gene matches: 6. Germline V gene lookup returns CDR1 SQVTM and CDR2 ANQGSEA. CDR3 length equals 13 residues. The CDR3 protein is CSVQRGPSYEQYF. The CDR3 region has the DNA TGCAGCGTACAGAGGGGGCCATCCTACGAGCAGTACTTC.

This clonotype has a count of ten or more. J is TRBJ1-1 and V is TRBV6-5; 11 bases line up with TRBD1. CDR3 length: 16 residues. V shed 5 bases, J shed 6 bases, and the junction held 11 bases outside the gene matches. CDR1 and CDR2 from the germline V gene are MNHEY and SVGAGI. CDR3 amino acids: CASSRTGGFSHAEAFF. The CDR3 nucleotides are TGTGCCAGCAGTCGGACAGGGGGCTTTTCCCACGCTGAAGCTTTCTTT.

This clonotype was detected ten times or more. This chain joins TRBV20-1 and TRBJ1-2; D is uncertain. The CDR3 runs to 15 residues. CDR1 DFQATT and CDR2 SNEGSKA come from the germline V gene (reference sequence). Trimming removed 0 bases at V and 1 base at J, with 12 bases between. The CDR3 region has the DNA TGCAGTGCTAGAGATATGGCCCCCGATAACTATGGCTACACCTTC. Translated, it gives CSARDMAPDNYGYTF.

This clonotype was recorded many times. The genes are TRBV5-5 and TRBJ1-5; D remains unclear. Germline V gene lookup returns CDR1 SGHKS and CDR2 YYEKEE (reference sequence). The CDR3 covers 15 residues. V lost 4 bases and J 0 bases, leaving 11 bases between the germline ends. The CDR3 here is CASSRAGISNQPQHF. The CDR3 region has the DNA TGTGCCAGCAGCCGTGCGGGAATTAGCAATCAGCCCCAGCATTTT.

In this sample, this clonotype is medium-sized. The rearrangement links TRBV12-3 or TRBV12-4 to TRBJ2-3; D is uncertain. Between the trimmed V and J ends, which lost 6 bases and 3 bases, there was a span of 7 bases. The CDR3 consists of 12 residues. The CDR3 sequence is CASSQATDTQYF. CDR3 nucleotides: TGTGCCAGCAGCCAGGCGACAGATACGCAGTATTTT.

This clonotype was detected ten times or more. V gene TRBV20-1 combines with J gene TRBJ2-6; 7 nucleotides match TRBD2. CDR1 is DFQATT, CDR2 SNEGSKA, per germline (reference sequence). CDR3 length: 18 amino acids. V lost 5 bases, J lost 1 base, and 14 bases stayed unmatched. The CDR3 DNA reads TGCAGTGCTCTAGCGGCTGGCAGGGTCAAATCTGGGGCCAACGTCCTGACTTTC. Its translation is CSALAAGRVKSGANVLTF.

This clonotype was found many times. The chain couples TRBV9 to TRBJ1-4; no clear D gene. Germline V gives CDR1 SGDLS, CDR2 YYNGEE. The V end lost 0 bases, the J end lost 4 bases, and 13 bases lay between the germline ends. This CDR3 comprises 16 residues. DNA of the CDR3: TGTGCCAGCAGCGTAGCTACTGGGGATGGTAATGAAAAACTGTTTTTT. This gives the protein CASSVATGDGNEKLFF.

V is TRBV10-3 and J is TRBJ1-1; unclear D gene. The CDR3 sequence is 11 residues long. Trimming stripped 3 bases from V and 10 bases from J, with 9 bases between. Germline assignment: CDR1 ENHRY and CDR2 SYGVKD. The DNA for the CDR3 is TGTGCCATCAGTGAAACGATGGGAGCTTTCTTT. It yields the protein CAISETMGAFF.

This clonotype has at least ten counts. The chain couples TRBV20-1 to TRBJ2-5, with 9 bases fitting TRBD2. This CDR3 is 14 amino acids long. Trimming removed 4 bases from V and 5 bases from J; junction bases left unmatched: 8. The germline V gene encodes CDR1 DFQATT and CDR2 SNEGSKA (reference sequence). CDR3 nucleotide sequence: TGCAGTGCTAAGCGGGGGGCCACCTTGGAGACCCAGTACTTC. Its translation: CSAKRGATLETQYF.

At least ten counts were recorded for this clonotype. The CDR3, as DNA: TGTGCCAGCAGTCCGACAGGATGGAGCTATGGCTACACCTTC. It specifies CASSPTGWSYGYTF. The V call is TRBV27, the J call TRBJ1-2, with TRBD1 as a possible D gene (6 bases). Trimming removed 5 bases from V and 4 bases from J, with 14 bases in between. Germline assignment: CDR1 MNHEY and CDR2 SMNVEV (reference sequence). This CDR3 comprises 14 residues.

This clonotype was seen a few times. The chain recombines TRBV7-6 with TRBJ2-5, with D maybe TRBD2 (6 bases). The CDR3 covers 15 residues. V lost 4 bases to trimming and J lost 1 base, with 13 bases between them. Looked up from germline, CDR1 is SGHVS and CDR2 is FNYEAQ. The chain's CDR3 is CASSSLPRGQETQYF. The CDR3 bases are TGTGCCAGCAGCTCACTCCCGCGGGGCCAAGAGACCCAGTACTTC.

The sample holds many counts of this clonotype. The CDR3 sequence: CASSLSRPGGTDTQYF. Here the CDR3 DNA reads TGTGCCAGCAGCTTGAGTAGGCCAGGGGGCACAGATACGCAGTATTTT. The chain couples TRBV5-5 to TRBJ2-3; a weak D match, TRBD1 (6 bases). This CDR3 contains 16 residues. Looked up from germline, CDR1 is SGHKS and CDR2 is YYEKEE (reference sequence). Trimming took off 1 base at V and 1 base at J, with 13 bases between the two ends.

This clonotype was detected ten times or more. The V call is TRBV20-1, the J call TRBJ2-6; the D gene is possibly TRBD1 (6 bases). There are 18 residues in the CDR3. Germline V lookup: CDR1 DFQATT, CDR2 SNEGSKA (reference sequence). Deletions cut 1 base from V and 0 bases from J, with 16 bases between. In nucleotides, the CDR3 is TGCAGTGCTAGAGCAACAGGGTTTAGGTTCTCTGGGGCCAACGTCCTGACTTTC. It codes for CSARATGFRFSGANVLTF.

This clonotype was counted at least ten times. This chain links TRBV20-1 with TRBJ2-7; the D is unclear. The V gene's germline CDR1 is DFQATT and CDR2 SNEGSKA (reference sequence). This CDR3 has 13 amino acids. Trimming pared 3 bases from V and 0 bases from J, leaving 9 bases between. CDR3 residues: CSARSSLSYEQYF. Written as DNA, the CDR3 is TGCAGTGCTAGGTCCAGCCTCTCCTACGAGCAGTACTTC.

This clonotype was counted many times. The chain joins TRBV7-9 to TRBJ2-7; a weak D match, TRBD1 (6 bases). This CDR3 spans 13 amino acids. V lost 7 bases and J 3 bases, leaving 13 bases between the germline ends. CDR1 SEHNR and CDR2 FQNEAQ come from the germline V gene (reference sequence). CDR3 nucleotide sequence: TGTGCCAGCACCCTAAGAGGGGGCTACGAGCAGTACTTC. Its translation: CASTLRGGYEQYF.

This clonotype was recorded at least ten times. This rearrangement joins TRBV9 to TRBJ1-1, with D possibly being TRBD1 (6 bases). V lost 0 bases and J lost 5, with 11 bases in between. The CDR3 sequence is 14 residues long. Germline CDR1 SGDLS, CDR2 YYNGEE. The CDR3 reads CASSVAPGATEAFF. The CDR3 DNA is TGTGCCAGCAGCGTAGCTCCGGGGGCGACTGAAGCTTTCTTT. Together with reference TRBV9 and TRBJ1-1, the CDR3 gives the full variable domain: DSGVTQTPKHLITATGQRVTLRCSPRSGDLSVYWYQQSLDQGLQFLIQYYNGEERAKGNILERFSAQQFPDLHSELNLSSLELGDSALYFCASSVAPGATEAFFGQGTRLTVV.

Regarding this clonotype: A single base separates this from a much larger clone, so it may be a read error. The rearrangement uses TRBV20-1 and TRBJ1-6; D unresolved. This CDR3 contains 14 residues. The germline CDR1 and CDR2 sequences are DFQATT and SNEGSKA (reference sequence). Trimming took 4 bases from V and 7 from J, leaving 14 bases between them. Here the CDR3 reads CSATVPKSNSPLHF. The CDR3 coding sequence is TGCAGTGCTACTGTTCCAAAATCGAATTCACCCCTCCACTTT.